This is a list of T cell receptor beta chains from one sample in a study of blood T cells in healthy people across ages. Each CDR3 protein is one row after TCRdb ran MiXCR on the 5' RACE reads. The sample lists approximately 360,000 distinct CDR3 sequences, approximately 52% occurring once. The sample was blood. The receptors originated from a man aged 55 to 70 in good health. Each CDR3 is given with its conserved first and last residue. Each record gives: clone size, V gene, D gene, J gene, CDR3 DNA, CDR3 protein. A D gene is named only where the DNA matches it firmly. Rows give clone size only sometimes, using once, few, many, or a class for an expanded clone.

NA,TRBV29-1,NA,TRBJ1-2,TGCAGCGTTGCGGGGACCTCACCTCGCTACACCTTC,CSVAGTSPRYTF
few,TRBV12-5,NA,TRBJ2-1,TGTGCTAGTGGTTTGTTGGGGAATGAGCAGTTCTTT,CASGLLGNEQFF
NA,TRBV4-1,NA,TRBJ2-7,TGCGCCAGCAGCCAAGATCCTGGGGGAACCTACGAGCAGTACTTC,CASSQDPGGTYEQYF
NA,TRBV5-1,NA,TRBJ1-2,TGCGCCAGCAGCTCGGACGGTACCCTCTATGGCTACACCTTC,CASSSDGTLYGYTF
NA,TRBV4-3,TRBD1,TRBJ2-3,TGCGCCAGCAGCCAAGACAGGGGGCAGACAGATACGCAGTATTTT,CASSQDRGQTDTQYF
NA,TRBV29-1,NA,TRBJ2-3,TGCAGCGCAGAGGGTCACACAGATACGCAGTATTTT,CSAEGHTDTQYF
few,TRBV4-2,NA,TRBJ2-3,TGTGCCAGCAGCCTCCGTAGCGGACTCAGCACAGATACGCAGTATTTT,CASSLRSGLSTDTQYF
many,TRBV6-1,NA,TRBJ2-6,TGTGCCAGCAGGGACAGTGGCTCTGGGGCCAACGTCCTGACTTTC,CASRDSGSGANVLTF
NA,TRBV18,NA,TRBJ2-7,TGTGCCAGCTCACCATTACGGGGCCTCGACGAGCAGTACTTC,CASSPLRGLDEQYF
NA,TRBV28,NA,TRBJ2-4,TGTGCCAGCAGGAAAGGGGGGGCAGGCATTCAGTACTTC,CASRKGGAGIQYF
NA,TRBV4-3,NA,TRBJ1-2,TGCGCCAGCAGCCAAGATGTCAGGACAATCTATGGCTACACCTTC,CASSQDVRTIYGYTF
many,TRBV5-1,NA,TRBJ2-1,TGCGCCAGCAGCTTAAGGGCCCCTACTAGTTCTTCCTACAATGAGCAGTTCTTC,CASSLRAPTSSSYNEQFF
few,TRBV11-2,NA,TRBJ2-3,TGTGCCAGCAGCTTCACAGGGATCACAGATACGCAGTATTTT,CASSFTGITDTQYF
NA,TRBV6-5,NA,TRBJ2-6,TGTGCCAGCAGTTCCAGGGGCTCCCGGGTCTCCGGGGCCAACGTCCTGACTTTC,CASSSRGSRVSGANVLTF
NA,TRBV20-1,NA,TRBJ2-7,TGCAGTGCTAGGTCTGGGGGGCATCTGTCGGACGAGCAGTACTTC,CSARSGGHLSDEQYF
NA,TRBV6-1,TRBD1,TRBJ2-7,TGTGCCAGCAGGGCGACGGGACAGCTCTACGAGCAGTACTTC,CASRATGQLYEQYF
NA,TRBV12-3/TRBV12-4,TRBD2,TRBJ2-7,TGTGCCAGCAGTCTTCAAACACCACGGGAGGGGTCCTACGAGCAGTACTTC,CASSLQTPREGSYEQYF
NA,TRBV10-3,TRBD2,TRBJ2-7,TGTGCCATCAGTGAGAGCGGGACTAGCCGATCCTACGAGCAGTACTTC,CAISESGTSRSYEQYF
few,TRBV20-1,TRBD2,TRBJ2-7,TGCAGTGCTAGAGGGGGCGGCGGGAGGTCAGCCTACGAGCAGTACTTC,CSARGGGGRSAYEQYF
few,TRBV7-2,TRBD2,TRBJ2-1,TGTGCCAGCAGCACGAATAGCGGGAGAGGGTCCTACAATGAGCAGTTCTTC,CASSTNSGRGSYNEQFF
once,TRBV3-1,TRBD2,TRBJ2-7,TGTGCCAGCAGCCAAGATTACGGCGGGGGACTACCGTACGAGCAGTACTTC,CASSQDYGGGLPYEQYF
many,TRBV7-9,NA,TRBJ2-7,TGTGCCAGCAGCCCCCGGGGGTACGAGCAGTACTTC,CASSPRGYEQYF
few,TRBV29-1,NA,TRBJ2-5,TGCAGCGTTGTTCATCGGGGGGCGAGGGAGACCCAGTACTTC,CSVVHRGARETQYF
few,TRBV7-9,TRBD1,TRBJ1-4,TGTGCCAGCAGCTCAGGACAGGGGGGTGAAAAACTGTTTTTT,CASSSGQGGEKLFF
NA,TRBV27,NA,TRBJ1-2,TGTGCCAGCAGCCCCCAGGGGTTTACTAACTATGGCTACACCTTC,CASSPQGFTNYGYTF
NA,TRBV4-1,NA,TRBJ2-5,TGCGCCAGCAGCCAAGGGGGGGATGGGGGAGAGACCCAGTACTTC,CASSQGGDGGETQYF
few,TRBV28,NA,TRBJ2-7,TGTGCCACCCAGGGGGGTCCCTACGAGCAGTACTTC,CATQGGPYEQYF
many,TRBV29-1,NA,TRBJ2-1,TGCAGCGTCGGGAAATACAATGAGCAGTTCTTC,CSVGKYNEQFF
NA,TRBV7-2,TRBD1,TRBJ1-2,TGTGCCAGCAGATTAGCACAGGGGACCTATGGCTACACCTTC,CASRLAQGTYGYTF
few,TRBV3-1,TRBD2,TRBJ2-4,TGTGCCAGCAGCCAAGGGCGCGGGGGGGCGACGGGCATTCAGTACTTC,CASSQGRGGATGIQYF
NA,TRBV6-1,NA,TRBJ1-1,TGTGCCAGCAGTGCCGCCGACGCCAGCCAAGGCGAAGCTTTCTTT,CASSAADASQGEAFF
once,TRBV3-1,TRBD2,TRBJ2-3,TGTGCCAGCAGCCCGACTAGCGGAGCACCTAGCACAGATACGCAGTATTTT,CASSPTSGAPSTDTQYF
few,TRBV9,NA,TRBJ2-1,TGTGCCAGCAGCACGATTATGGGCAATGAGCAGTTCTTC,CASSTIMGNEQFF
NA,TRBV7-3,NA,TRBJ2-1,TGTGCCAGCAGCTTAAGCGCCAGCTATTACAATGAGCAGTTCTTC,CASSLSASYYNEQFF
few,TRBV5-1,NA,TRBJ2-5,TGCGCCAGCGTTCAGGGCGCAGGAGCTGAAGAGACCCAGTACTTC,CASVQGAGAEETQYF
once,TRBV20-1,NA,TRBJ2-1,TGCAGTGCGCCCTCCGGGACCTTTAGCTCCTACAATGAGCAGTTCTTC,CSAPSGTFSSYNEQFF
many,TRBV5-1,NA,TRBJ2-7,TGCGCCAGCAGCTTGGGGGGCCCCCTCGAGCAGTACTTC,CASSLGGPLEQYF
NA,TRBV28,NA,TRBJ2-1,TGTGCCAGCAGTTCGCGGACGAGGGGCAATGAGCAGTTCTTC,CASSSRTRGNEQFF
NA,TRBV30,NA,TRBJ2-4,TGTGCCTGGAGTGAGTTGGGAAACATTCAGTACTTC,CAWSELGNIQYF
NA,TRBV7-3,TRBD2,TRBJ2-5,TGTGCCAGCAGCTTAACGGGAGGGAAAGAGACCCAGTACTTC,CASSLTGGKETQYF
NA,TRBV2,TRBD2,TRBJ2-5,TGTGCCAGCAGCGCCAGGGCTAGCGGGCTAGAGACCCAGTACTTC,CASSARASGLETQYF
NA,TRBV28,TRBD1,TRBJ1-2,TGTGCCAGCAGTTTTCTCGGGACAGGGATCTATGGCTACACCTTC,CASSFLGTGIYGYTF
NA,TRBV30,NA,TRBJ2-3,TGTGCCGGGAGGGGGGACGGGAAAACGCAGTATTTT,CAGRGDGKTQYF
many,TRBV7-2,TRBD2,TRBJ2-3,TGTGCCAGCAGCCCGGGACTAGCGGGAAAGACAGATACGCAGTATTTT,CASSPGLAGKTDTQYF
NA,TRBV9,TRBD2,TRBJ2-1,TGTGCCAGCAGCGCCCCAGCGGGAAGGGAGGCCAGCGATGAGCAGTTCTTC,CASSAPAGREASDEQFF
NA,TRBV28,NA,TRBJ2-7,TGTGCCGGCAGGCTCGACTACGAGCAGTACTTC,CAGRLDYEQYF
few,TRBV20-1,NA,TRBJ2-7,TGCAGTGCTAGGAATATAGCGGAACCTTCCTACGAGCAGTACTTC,CSARNIAEPSYEQYF
NA,TRBV5-1,TRBD2,TRBJ2-1,TGCGCCAGCAGAACTAGCGGGGGGCTGGAGCAGTTCTTC,CASRTSGGLEQFF